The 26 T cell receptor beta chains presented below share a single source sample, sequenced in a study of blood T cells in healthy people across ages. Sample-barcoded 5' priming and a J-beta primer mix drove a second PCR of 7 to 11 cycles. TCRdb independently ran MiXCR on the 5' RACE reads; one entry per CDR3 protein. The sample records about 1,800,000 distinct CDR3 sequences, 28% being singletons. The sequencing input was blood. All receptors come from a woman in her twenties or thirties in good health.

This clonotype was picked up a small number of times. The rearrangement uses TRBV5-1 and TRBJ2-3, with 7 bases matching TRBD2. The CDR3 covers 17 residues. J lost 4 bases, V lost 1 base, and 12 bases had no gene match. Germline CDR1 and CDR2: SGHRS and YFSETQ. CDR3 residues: CASSLSTTSATADTQYF. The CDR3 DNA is TGCGCCAGCAGCTTGTCCACAACTAGCGCCACGGCAGATACGCAGTATTTT.

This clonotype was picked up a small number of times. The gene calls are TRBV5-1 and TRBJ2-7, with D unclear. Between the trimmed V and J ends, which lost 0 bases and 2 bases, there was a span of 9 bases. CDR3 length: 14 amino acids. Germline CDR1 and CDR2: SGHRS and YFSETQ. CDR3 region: CASSLATFPYEQYF. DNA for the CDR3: TGCGCCAGCAGCTTGGCTACGTTTCCCTACGAGCAGTACTTC.

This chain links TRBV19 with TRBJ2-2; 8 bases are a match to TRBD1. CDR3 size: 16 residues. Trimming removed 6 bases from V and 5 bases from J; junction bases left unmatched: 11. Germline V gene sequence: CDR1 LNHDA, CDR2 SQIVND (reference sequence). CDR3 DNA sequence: TGTGCCAGTAGCGCCCCTCGACAGGGGAGAACCGGGGAGCTGTTTTTT. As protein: CASSAPRQGRTGELFF.

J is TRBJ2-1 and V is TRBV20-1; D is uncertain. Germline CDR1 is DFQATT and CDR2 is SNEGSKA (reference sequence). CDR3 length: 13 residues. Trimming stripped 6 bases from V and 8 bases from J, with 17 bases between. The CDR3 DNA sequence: TGCAGTGCCCCATGGCAGGCCAGAGATGAGCAGTTCTTC. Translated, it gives CSAPWQARDEQFF.

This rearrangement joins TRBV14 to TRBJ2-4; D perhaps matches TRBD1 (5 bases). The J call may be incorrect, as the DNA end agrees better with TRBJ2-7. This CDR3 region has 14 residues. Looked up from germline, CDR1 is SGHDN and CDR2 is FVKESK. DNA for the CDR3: TGTGCCAGCAGCCAAAGGCAGGGATGGTACGAGCAGTACTTC. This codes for CASSQRQGWYEQYF.

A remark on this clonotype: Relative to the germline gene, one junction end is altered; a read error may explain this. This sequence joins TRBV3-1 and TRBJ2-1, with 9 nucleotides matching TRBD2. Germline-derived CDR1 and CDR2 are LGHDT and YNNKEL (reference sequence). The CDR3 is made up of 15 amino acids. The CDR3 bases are TGTGCCGGCAGCCGAGGACTAGCGAAGTACAATGAGCAGTTCTTC. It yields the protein CAGSRGLAKYNEQFF.

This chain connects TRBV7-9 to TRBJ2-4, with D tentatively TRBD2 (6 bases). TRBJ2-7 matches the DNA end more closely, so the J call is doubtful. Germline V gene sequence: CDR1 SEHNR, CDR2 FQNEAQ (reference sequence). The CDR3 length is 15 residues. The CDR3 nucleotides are TGTGCCAGCAGCCCTGCCGGGGGAAGGGACTACGAGCAGTACTTC. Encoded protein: CASSPAGGRDYEQYF.

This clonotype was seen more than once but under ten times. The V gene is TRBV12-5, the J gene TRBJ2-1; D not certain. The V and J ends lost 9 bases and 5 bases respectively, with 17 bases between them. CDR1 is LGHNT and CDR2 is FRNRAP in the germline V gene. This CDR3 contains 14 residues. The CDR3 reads CASGPRLVDNEQFF. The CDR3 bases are TGTGCTAGCGGTCCGCGGCTAGTTGACAATGAGCAGTTCTTC.

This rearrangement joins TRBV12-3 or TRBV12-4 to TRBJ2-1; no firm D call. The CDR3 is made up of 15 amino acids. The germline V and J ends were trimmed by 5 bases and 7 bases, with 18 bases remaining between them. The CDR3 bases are TGTGCCAGCAGTACTCAAAGATACTGGGAAAATGAGCAGTTCTTC. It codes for CASSTQRYWENEQFF.

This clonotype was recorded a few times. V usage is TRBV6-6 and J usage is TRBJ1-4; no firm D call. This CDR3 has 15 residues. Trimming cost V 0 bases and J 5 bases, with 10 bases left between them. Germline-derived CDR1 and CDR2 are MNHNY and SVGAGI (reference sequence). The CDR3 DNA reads TGTGCCAGCAGTTACTCGGCAGGAAGGAATGAAAAACTGTTTTTT. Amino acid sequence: CASSYSAGRNEKLFF.

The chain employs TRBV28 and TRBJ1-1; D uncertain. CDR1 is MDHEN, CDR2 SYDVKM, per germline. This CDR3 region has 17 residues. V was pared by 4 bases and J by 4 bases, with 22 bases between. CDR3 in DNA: TGTGCCAGCAGTTCGGTCAGGCGTAATCTCCTCGGCACTGAAGCTTTCTTT. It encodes CASSSVRRNLLGTEAFF.

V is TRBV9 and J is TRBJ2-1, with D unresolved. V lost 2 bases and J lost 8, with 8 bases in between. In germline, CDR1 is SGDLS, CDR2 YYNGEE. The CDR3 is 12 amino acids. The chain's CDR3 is CASSVSEHEQFF. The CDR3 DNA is TGTGCCAGCAGCGTGAGTGAGCATGAGCAGTTCTTC.

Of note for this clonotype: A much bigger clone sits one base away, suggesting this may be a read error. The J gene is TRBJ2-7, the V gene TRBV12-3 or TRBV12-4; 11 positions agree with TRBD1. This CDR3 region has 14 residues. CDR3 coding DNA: TGTACCAGCATTAGGACAGGGGGCGCCTACGAGCAGTACTTC. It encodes CTSIRTGGAYEQYF.

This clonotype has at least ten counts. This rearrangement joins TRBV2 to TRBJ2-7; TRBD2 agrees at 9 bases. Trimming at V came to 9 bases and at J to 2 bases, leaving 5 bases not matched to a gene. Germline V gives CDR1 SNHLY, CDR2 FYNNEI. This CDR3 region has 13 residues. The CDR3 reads CASAGLATYEQYF. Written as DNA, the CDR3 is TGTGCCAGTGCGGGACTAGCCACCTACGAGCAGTACTTC. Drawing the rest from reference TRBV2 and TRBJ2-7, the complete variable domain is EPEVTQTPSHQVTQMGQEVILRCVPISNHLYFYWYRQILGQKVEFLVSFYNNEISEKSEIFDDQFSVERPDGSNFTLKIRSTKLEDSAMYFCASAGLATYEQYFGPGTRLTVT.

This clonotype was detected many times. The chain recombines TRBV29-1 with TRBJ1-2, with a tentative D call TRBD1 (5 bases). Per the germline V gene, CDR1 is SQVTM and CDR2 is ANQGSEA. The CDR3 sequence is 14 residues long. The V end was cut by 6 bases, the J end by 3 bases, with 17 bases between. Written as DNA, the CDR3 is TGCAGCGTGCGTACGGACATCGCCGACTATGGCTACACCTTC. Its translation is CSVRTDIADYGYTF.

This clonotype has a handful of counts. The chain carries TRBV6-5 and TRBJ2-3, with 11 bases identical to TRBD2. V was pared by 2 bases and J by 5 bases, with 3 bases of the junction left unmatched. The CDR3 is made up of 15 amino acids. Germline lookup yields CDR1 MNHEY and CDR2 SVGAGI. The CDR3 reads CASSYASGRIDTQYF. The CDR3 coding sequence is TGTGCCAGCAGTTACGCTAGCGGGAGGATAGATACGCAGTATTTT.

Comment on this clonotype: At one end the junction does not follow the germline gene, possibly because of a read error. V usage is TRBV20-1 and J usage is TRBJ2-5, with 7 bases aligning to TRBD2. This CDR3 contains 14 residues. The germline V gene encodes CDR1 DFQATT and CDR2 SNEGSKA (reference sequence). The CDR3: CCATKTSSQETQYF. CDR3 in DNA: TGCTGTGCCACTAAGACTAGCTCTCAAGAGACCCAGTACTTC.

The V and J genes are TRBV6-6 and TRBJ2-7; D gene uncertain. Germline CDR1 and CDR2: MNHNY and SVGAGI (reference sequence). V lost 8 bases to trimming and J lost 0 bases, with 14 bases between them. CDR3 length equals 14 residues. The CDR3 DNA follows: TGTGCCAGCCGAGCCATGGGGTCCTCCTACGAGCAGTACTTC. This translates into CASRAMGSSYEQYF.

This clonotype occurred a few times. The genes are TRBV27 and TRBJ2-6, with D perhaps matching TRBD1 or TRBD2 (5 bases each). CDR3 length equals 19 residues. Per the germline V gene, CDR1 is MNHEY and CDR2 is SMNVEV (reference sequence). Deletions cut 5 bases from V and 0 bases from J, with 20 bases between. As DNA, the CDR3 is TGTGCCAGCAGTCCCCGGGGTGACAGTTTCGCCTCTGGGGCCAACGTCCTGACTTTC. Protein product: CASSPRGDSFASGANVLTF.

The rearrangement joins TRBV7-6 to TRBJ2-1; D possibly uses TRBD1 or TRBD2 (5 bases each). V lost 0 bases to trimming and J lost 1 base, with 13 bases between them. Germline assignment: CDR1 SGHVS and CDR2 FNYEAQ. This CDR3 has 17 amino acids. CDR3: CASSLAPGTVSYNEQFF. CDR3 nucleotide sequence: TGTGCCAGCAGCTTAGCGCCTGGGACCGTTTCCTACAATGAGCAGTTCTTC.

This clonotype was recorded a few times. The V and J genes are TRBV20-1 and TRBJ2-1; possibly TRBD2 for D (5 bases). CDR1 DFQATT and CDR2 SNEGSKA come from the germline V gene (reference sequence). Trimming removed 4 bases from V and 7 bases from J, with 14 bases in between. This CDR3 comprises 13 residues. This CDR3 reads CSAIRRVVNEQFF. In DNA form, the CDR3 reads TGCAGTGCTATCCGGCGGGTGGTAAATGAGCAGTTCTTC.

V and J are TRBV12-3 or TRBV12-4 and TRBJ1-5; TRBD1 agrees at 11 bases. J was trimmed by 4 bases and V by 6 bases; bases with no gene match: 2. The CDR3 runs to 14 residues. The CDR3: CASRDRGRNQPQHF. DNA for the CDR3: TGTGCCAGCAGGGACAGGGGGCGGAATCAGCCCCAGCATTTT.

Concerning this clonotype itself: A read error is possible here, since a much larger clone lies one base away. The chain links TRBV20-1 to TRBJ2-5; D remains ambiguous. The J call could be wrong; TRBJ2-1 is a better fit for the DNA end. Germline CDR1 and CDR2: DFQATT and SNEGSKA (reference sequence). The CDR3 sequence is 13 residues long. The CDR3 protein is CSSILATQETQFF. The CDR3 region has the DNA TGCAGTTCCATTCTGGCTACCCAAGAGACCCAGTTCTTC.

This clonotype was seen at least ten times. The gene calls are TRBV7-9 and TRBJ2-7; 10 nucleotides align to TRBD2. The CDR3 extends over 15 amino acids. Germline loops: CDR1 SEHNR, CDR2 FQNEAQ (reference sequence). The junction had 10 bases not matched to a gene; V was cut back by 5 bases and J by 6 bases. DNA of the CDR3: TGTGCCAGCAGCCCAGATAAGCGGGAGGGCCTCGAGCAGTACTTC. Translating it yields CASSPDKREGLEQYF.

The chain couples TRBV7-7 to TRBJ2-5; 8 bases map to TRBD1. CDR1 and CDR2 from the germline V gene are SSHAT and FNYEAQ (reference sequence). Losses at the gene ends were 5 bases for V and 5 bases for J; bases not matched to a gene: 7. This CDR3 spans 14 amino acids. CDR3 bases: TGTGCCAGCAGCGCAAGGACAGGGTCCGAGACCCAGTACTTC. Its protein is CASSARTGSETQYF.

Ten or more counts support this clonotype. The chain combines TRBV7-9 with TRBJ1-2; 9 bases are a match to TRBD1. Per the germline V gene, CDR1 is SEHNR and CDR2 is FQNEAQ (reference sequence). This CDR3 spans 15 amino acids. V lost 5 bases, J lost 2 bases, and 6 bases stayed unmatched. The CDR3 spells CASSPWDRVNYGYTF. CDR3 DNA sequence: TGTGCCAGCAGCCCGTGGGACAGGGTAAACTATGGCTACACCTTC.